The 3 T cell receptor beta chains below come from one sample, sequenced in a study of technical replicates of blood from a few donors. Generated by immunoSEQ multiplex PCR, the TCRdb table keeps only in-frame clones and is missing some. Of about 75,000 clones listed, around 97% are singletons. The sequenced material came from T cells isolated from PBMCs. The receptors originated from a human donor in good health.

The CDR3 spells CASSYSTGHRSFF. The CDR3 DNA follows: TGTGCCAGCAGTTACTCTACGGGACATAGGAGTTTCTTT. The chain uses TRBV6-5 and TRBJ1-1, with D maybe TRBD1 (6 bases). The CDR3 totals 13 residues. Trimming stripped 0 bases from V and 13 bases from J, with 15 bases between. Germline CDR1 reads MNHEY; CDR2 reads SVGAGI.

This clone appeared once. The gene calls are TRBV4-1 and TRBJ2-1, with unresolved D. The V gene lost 4 bases and the J gene lost 4 bases, with 8 bases spanning the gap. The germline V gene has CDR1 MGHRA and CDR2 YSYEKL. This CDR3 is built from 13 residues. The CDR3, as DNA: TGCGCCAGCAGCCTCTACTCTTACAATGAGCAGTTCTTC. It yields the protein CASSLYSYNEQFF.

This clone was seen only once. The chain carries TRBV6-6 and TRBJ1-1; tentative D call: TRBD1 (6 bases). V was trimmed by 8 bases and J by 3 bases, leaving 10 bases between them. The CDR3 runs 12 residues. Germline V lookup: CDR1 MNHNY, CDR2 SVGAGI (reference sequence). The CDR3 region is CASAGADTEAFF. As DNA, the CDR3 is TGTGCCAGCGCGGGGGCGGACACTGAAGCTTTCTTT.